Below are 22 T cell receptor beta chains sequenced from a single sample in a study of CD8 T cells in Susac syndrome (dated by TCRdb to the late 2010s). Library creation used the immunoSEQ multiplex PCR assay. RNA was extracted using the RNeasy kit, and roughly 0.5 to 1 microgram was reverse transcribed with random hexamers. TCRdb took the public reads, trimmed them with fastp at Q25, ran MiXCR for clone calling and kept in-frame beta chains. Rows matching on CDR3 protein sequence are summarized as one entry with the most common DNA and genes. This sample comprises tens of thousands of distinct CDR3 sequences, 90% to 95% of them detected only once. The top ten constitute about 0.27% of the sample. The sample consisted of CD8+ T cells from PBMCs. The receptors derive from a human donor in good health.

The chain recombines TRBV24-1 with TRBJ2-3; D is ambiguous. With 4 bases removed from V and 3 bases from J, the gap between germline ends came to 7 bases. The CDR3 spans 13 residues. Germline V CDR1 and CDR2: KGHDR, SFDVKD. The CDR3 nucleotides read TGTGCCACCAGTGAACTCGGGACAGATACGCAGTATTTT. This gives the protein CATSELGTDTQYF.

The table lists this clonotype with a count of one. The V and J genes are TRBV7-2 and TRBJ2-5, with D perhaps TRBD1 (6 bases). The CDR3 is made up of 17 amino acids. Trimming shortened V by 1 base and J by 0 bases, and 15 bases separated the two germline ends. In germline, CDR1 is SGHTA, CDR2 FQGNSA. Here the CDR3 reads CASSLVGDTRYQETQYF. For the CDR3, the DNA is TGTGCCAGCAGCTTAGTGGGGGACACCCGGTACCAAGAGACCCAGTACTTC.

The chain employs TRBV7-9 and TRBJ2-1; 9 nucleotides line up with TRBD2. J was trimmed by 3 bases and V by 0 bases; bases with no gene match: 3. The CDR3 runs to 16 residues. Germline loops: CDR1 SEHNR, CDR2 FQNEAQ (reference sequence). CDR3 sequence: CASSLADSGSYNEQFF. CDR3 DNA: TGTGCCAGCAGCTTAGCCGATAGCGGGAGCTACAATGAGCAGTTCTTC.

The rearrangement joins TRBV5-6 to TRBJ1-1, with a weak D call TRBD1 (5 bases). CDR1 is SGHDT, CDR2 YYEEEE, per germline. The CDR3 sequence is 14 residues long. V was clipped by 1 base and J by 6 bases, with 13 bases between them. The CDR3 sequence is CASSLWGVFPEAFF. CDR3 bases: TGTGCCAGCAGCTTGTGGGGGGTATTCCCTGAAGCTTTCTTT.

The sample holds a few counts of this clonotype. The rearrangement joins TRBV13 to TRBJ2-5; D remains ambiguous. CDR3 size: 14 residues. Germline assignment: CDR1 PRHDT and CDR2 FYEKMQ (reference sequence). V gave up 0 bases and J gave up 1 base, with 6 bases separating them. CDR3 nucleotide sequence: TGTGCCAGCAGCTTAGGGCGGTCCCAAGAGACCCAGTACTTC. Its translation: CASSLGRSQETQYF.

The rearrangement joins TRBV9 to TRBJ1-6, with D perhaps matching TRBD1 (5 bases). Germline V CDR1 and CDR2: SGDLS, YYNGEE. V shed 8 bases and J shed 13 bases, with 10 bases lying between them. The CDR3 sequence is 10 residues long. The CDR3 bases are TGTGCCAGTGGGGGACCTCCCCTCCACTTT. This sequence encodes CASGGPPLHF.

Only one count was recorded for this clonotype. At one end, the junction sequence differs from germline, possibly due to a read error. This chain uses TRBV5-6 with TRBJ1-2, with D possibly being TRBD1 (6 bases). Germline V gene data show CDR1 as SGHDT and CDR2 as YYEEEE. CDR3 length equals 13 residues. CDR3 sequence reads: CASSSEGGPPSFF. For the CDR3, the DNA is TGTGCCAGCAGCTCGGAGGGGGGCCCCCCTTCATTCTTC.

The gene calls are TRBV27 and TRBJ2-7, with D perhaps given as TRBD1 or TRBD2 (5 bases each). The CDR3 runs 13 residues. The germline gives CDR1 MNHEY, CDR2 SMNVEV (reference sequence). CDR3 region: CVSGPGLSYEQYV. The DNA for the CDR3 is TGTGTCAGCGGCCCGGGGCTCTCCTACGAGCAGTACGTC.

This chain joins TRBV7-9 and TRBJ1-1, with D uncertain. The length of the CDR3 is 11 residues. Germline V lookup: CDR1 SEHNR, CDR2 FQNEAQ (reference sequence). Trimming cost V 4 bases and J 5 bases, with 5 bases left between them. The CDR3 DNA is TGTGCCAGCAGCTCGGCAACTGAAGCTTTCTTT. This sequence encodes CASSSATEAFF.

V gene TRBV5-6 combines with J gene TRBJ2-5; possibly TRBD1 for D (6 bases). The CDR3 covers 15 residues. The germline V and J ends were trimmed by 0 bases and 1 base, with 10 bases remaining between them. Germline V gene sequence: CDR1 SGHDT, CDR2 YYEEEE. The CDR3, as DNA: TGTGCCAGCAGCTTGGTGGGACACAGCCAAGAGACCCAGTACTTC. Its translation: CASSLVGHSQETQYF.

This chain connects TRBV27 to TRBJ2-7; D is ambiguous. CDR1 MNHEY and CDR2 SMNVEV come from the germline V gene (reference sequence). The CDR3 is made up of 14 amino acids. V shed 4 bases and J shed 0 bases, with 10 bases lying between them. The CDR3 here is CASSSGLDSYEQYV. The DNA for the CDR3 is TGTGCCAGCAGTTCGGGCCTCGACTCCTACGAGCAGTACGTC.

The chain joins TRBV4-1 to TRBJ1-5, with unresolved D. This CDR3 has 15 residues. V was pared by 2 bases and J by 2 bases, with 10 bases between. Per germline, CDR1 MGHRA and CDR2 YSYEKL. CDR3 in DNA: TGCGCCAGCAGCCAACCCGACACCGGCAATCAGCCCCAGCATTTT. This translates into CASSQPDTGNQPQHF.

The CDR3 DNA is TGCAGCGTTACACTACTAACCTCTAGCACAGATACGCAGTATTTT. Its protein is CSVTLLTSSTDTQYF. The V and J genes are TRBV29-1 and TRBJ2-3; unclear D gene. Germline CDR1 SQVTM, CDR2 ANQGSEA. This CDR3 has 15 amino acids. V was pared by 5 bases and J by 0 bases, with 15 bases between.

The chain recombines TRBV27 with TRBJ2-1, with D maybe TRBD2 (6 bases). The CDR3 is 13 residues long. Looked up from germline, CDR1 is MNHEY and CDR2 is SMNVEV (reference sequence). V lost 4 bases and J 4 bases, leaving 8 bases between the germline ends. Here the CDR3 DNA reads TGTGCCAGCAGTTCGGGACTTTACAATGAGCAGTTCTTC. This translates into CASSSGLYNEQFF.

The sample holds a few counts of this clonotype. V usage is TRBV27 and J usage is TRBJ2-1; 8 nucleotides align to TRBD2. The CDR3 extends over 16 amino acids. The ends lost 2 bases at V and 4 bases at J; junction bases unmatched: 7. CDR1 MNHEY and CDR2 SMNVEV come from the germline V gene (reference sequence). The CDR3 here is CASSLRSGSSYNEQFF. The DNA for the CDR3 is TGTGCCAGCAGTTTAAGGAGCGGGAGCAGTTACAATGAGCAGTTCTTC.

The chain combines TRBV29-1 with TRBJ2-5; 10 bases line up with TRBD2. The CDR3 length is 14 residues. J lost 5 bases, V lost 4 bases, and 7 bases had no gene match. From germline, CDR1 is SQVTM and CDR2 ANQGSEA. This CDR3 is CSVVGTSESETQYF. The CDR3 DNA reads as TGCAGCGTTGTAGGGACTAGCGAGAGTGAGACCCAGTACTTC.

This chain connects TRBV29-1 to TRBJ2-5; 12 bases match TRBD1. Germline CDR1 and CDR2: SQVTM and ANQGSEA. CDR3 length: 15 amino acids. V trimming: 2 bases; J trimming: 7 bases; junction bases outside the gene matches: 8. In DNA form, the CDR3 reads TGCAGCGTTGAAAACCGGGACAGGGGGCCGGGGACCCAGTACTTC. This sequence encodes CSVENRDRGPGTQYF.

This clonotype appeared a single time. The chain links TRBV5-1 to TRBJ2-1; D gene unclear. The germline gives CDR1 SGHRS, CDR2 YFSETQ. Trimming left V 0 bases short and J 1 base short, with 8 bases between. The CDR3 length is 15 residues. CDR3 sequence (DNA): TGCGCCAGCAGCTTGGGATGGCCTTCCTACAATGAGCAGTTCTTC. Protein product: CASSLGWPSYNEQFF.

CDR3 loop: CASSSNGYNYEQYF. The CDR3 DNA follows: TGTGCCAGCAGCTCCAACGGCTACAACTACGAGCAGTACTTC. The chain joins TRBV5-4 to TRBJ2-7; D uncertain. The CDR3 contains 14 residues. Germline V gene sequence: CDR1 SGHNT, CDR2 YYREEE (reference sequence). The V and J ends lost 3 bases and 3 bases respectively, with 13 bases between them.

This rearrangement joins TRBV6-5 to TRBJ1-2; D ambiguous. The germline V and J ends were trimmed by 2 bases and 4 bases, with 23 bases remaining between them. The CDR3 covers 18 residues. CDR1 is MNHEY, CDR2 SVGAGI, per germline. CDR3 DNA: TGTGCCAGCAGTTACACTGAACCGAACTCGGTGCGGTTCTATGGCTACACCTTC. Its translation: CASSYTEPNSVRFYGYTF.

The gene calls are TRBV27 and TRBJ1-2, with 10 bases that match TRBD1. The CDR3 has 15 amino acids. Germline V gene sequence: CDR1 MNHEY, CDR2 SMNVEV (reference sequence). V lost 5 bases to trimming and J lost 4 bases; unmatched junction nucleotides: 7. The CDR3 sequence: CASSVDRGRGYGYTF. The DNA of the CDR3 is TGTGCCAGCAGTGTCGACAGGGGGCGAGGCTATGGCTACACCTTC.

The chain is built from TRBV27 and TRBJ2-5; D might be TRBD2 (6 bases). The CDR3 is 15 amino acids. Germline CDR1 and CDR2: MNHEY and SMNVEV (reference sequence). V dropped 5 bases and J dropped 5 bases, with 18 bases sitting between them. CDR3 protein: CASSTHGSPRETQYF. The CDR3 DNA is TGTGCCAGCAGTACCCACGGGAGCCCCAGGGAGACCCAGTACTTC.